The 24 T cell receptor beta chains reported below all come from one sample, sequenced in a study of T cell responses to AZD1222 COVID-19 vaccine. Generated by immunoSEQ multiplex PCR, the TCRdb table keeps only in-frame clones and is missing some. The sample lists approximately 70,000 clones; roughly 82% were seen once. The sample consisted of peripheral blood, taken on day 0 of AZD1222 vaccination. These receptors were obtained from an adult in good health.

The chain couples TRBV30 to TRBJ1-5; D remains unclear. Deletions cut 2 bases from V and 1 base from J, with 21 bases between. The CDR3 totals 18 residues. The germline V gene encodes CDR1 GTSNPN and CDR2 SVGIG (reference sequence). The CDR3 bases are TGTGCCTGGAGTACTCCTTCGCGAGGCCCGGGGAGCAATCAGCCCCAGCATTTT. It yields the protein CAWSTPSRGPGSNQPQHF.

Of note for this clone: This may arise from a read error, as a much more abundant clone is one base away. Additional DNA sequences in this sample encode the identical CDR3. The rearrangement joins TRBV7-9 to TRBJ1-1, with D possibly TRBD1 on 6 matching bases. The CDR3 runs 13 residues. Germline loops: CDR1 SEHNR, CDR2 FQNEAQ (reference sequence). Trimming stripped 5 bases from V and 4 bases from J, with 11 bases between. The CDR3 is CASSPQGSTEAFF. The CDR3, as DNA: TGTGCCAGCAGCCCTCAGGGGAGCACTGAAGCTTTCTTT. Supplemented by reference TRBV7-9 and TRBJ1-1, the full variable domain reads DTGVSQNPRHKITKRGQNVTFRCDPISEHNRLYWYRQTLGQGPEFLTYFQNEAQLEKSRLLSDRFSAERPKGSFSTLEIQRTEQGDSAMYLCASSPQGSTEAFFGQGTRLTVV.

Here the CDR3 reads CASSLYGTRGLMNTEAFF. In DNA form, the CDR3 reads TGCGCCAGCAGCTTGTACGGGACCCGGGGCCTCATGAACACTGAAGCTTTCTTT. The chain carries TRBV5-1 and TRBJ1-1; weak D call: TRBD1 (5 bases). Germline CDR1 and CDR2: SGHRS and YFSETQ. The length of the CDR3 is 18 residues. Trimming stripped 1 base from V and 0 bases from J, with 19 bases between.

This sequence joins TRBV4-2 and TRBJ2-1; D possibly corresponds to TRBD2 (7 bases). With 0 bases removed from V and 4 bases from J, the gap between germline ends came to 13 bases. Germline loops: CDR1 LGHNA, CDR2 YNFKEQ. CDR3 size: 16 residues. The CDR3 here is CASSQEYGGLYNEQFF. In nucleotides, the CDR3 is TGTGCCAGCAGCCAAGAGTACGGGGGGCTTTACAATGAGCAGTTCTTC.

This clone has only one observation. The chain employs TRBV28 and TRBJ1-1; D ambiguous. CDR3 length: 14 residues. Looked up from germline, CDR1 is MDHEN and CDR2 is SYDVKM. V lost 3 bases and J 6 bases, leaving 14 bases between the germline ends. In DNA form, the CDR3 reads TGTGCCAGCAGTTTTACCCAGACAAGAGCTGAAGCTTTCTTT. Its translation: CASSFTQTRAEAFF. The whole variable domain, filled in from reference TRBV28 and TRBJ1-1, reads DVKVTQSSRYLVKRTGEKVFLECVQDMDHENMFWYRQDPGLGLRLIYFSYDVKMKEKGDIPEGYSVSREKKERFSLILESASTNQTSMYLCASSFTQTRAEAFFGQGTRLTVV.

The chain couples TRBV5-4 to TRBJ1-1; 9 nucleotides line up with TRBD1. Trimming removed 3 bases from V and 1 base from J; junction bases left unmatched: 4. CDR1 and CDR2 (germline): SGHNT, YYREEE (reference sequence). The CDR3 sequence is 15 residues long. The CDR3 sequence is CASSSGTGPNTEAFF. The CDR3 DNA is TGTGCCAGCAGCTCCGGGACAGGGCCGAACACTGAAGCTTTCTTT.

The sample holds one count of this clone. The chain is built from TRBV4-2 and TRBJ1-4; D uncertain. The CDR3 sequence is 13 residues long. V was trimmed by 1 base and J by 7 bases, leaving 7 bases between them. Germline CDR1 LGHNA, CDR2 YNFKEQ. The CDR3 loop is CASSQGLLEKLFF. CDR3 sequence (DNA): TGTGCCAGCAGCCAAGGGTTGCTTGAAAAACTGTTTTTT.

The chain uses TRBV16 and TRBJ1-5, with D unresolved. This CDR3 has 16 residues. Trimming took 0 bases from V and 0 from J, leaving 9 bases between them. The germline gives CDR1 KGHSY, CDR2 FQNENV. The CDR3, as DNA: TGTGCCAGCAGCCAATCGGAAGGGTATAGCAATCAGCCCCAGCATTTT. This translates into CASSQSEGYSNQPQHF.

The chain recombines TRBV5-4 with TRBJ2-7; TRBD2 aligns across 9 bases. Germline trimming cut 4 bases from V and 2 bases from J; bases unmatched to any gene: 10. Per the germline V gene, CDR1 is SGHNT and CDR2 is YYREEE (reference sequence). This CDR3 region has 16 residues. The CDR3 protein is CASSPPAASGAYEQYF. CDR3 nucleotides: TGTGCCAGCAGCCCTCCCGCGGCTAGCGGGGCCTACGAGCAGTACTTC.

This sequence joins TRBV5-5 and TRBJ2-5; TRBD2 aligns across 11 bases. This CDR3 region has 15 residues. V gave up 0 bases and J gave up 5 bases; unmatched junction bases: 3. Germline values: CDR1 SGHKS, CDR2 YYEKEE (reference sequence). The CDR3 loop reads CASSLVTSGEETQYF. In nucleotides, the CDR3 is TGTGCCAGCAGCTTGGTGACTAGCGGGGAGGAGACCCAGTACTTC.

The rearrangement uses TRBV7-2 and TRBJ2-7; D ambiguous. Germline loops: CDR1 SGHTA, CDR2 FQGNSA. This CDR3 is 13 amino acids long. The V end was cut by 0 bases, the J end by 7 bases, with 10 bases between. The CDR3, as DNA: TGTGCCAGCAGCTTAGCGCCCTCTTGGGAGCAGTACTTC. Encoded protein: CASSLAPSWEQYF.

The V and J genes are TRBV5-4 and TRBJ2-7, with 7 bases identical to TRBD2. Germline lookup yields CDR1 SGHNT and CDR2 YYREEE (reference sequence). The CDR3 length is 14 residues. The V and J ends lost 3 bases and 3 bases, in that order; junction bases with no gene match: 6. For the CDR3, the DNA is TGTGCCAGCAGCTCGCGGGGGAGCGACTACGAGCAGTACTTC. Its protein is CASSSRGSDYEQYF.

The gene calls are TRBV9 and TRBJ2-1, with TRBD1 matching over 7 bases. J gave up 4 bases and V 4 bases, and 5 bases lay outside the gene matches. This CDR3 is 14 amino acids long. Germline CDR1 and CDR2: SGDLS and YYNGEE. The CDR3 here is CASSFDREYNEQFF. CDR3 nucleotide sequence: TGTGCCAGCAGCTTCGACAGGGAATACAATGAGCAGTTCTTC.

The genes are TRBV10-1 and TRBJ2-7, with 9 bases that match TRBD2. J lost 10 bases, V lost 0 bases, and 7 bases had no gene match. The length of the CDR3 is 14 residues. Germline V gene lookup returns CDR1 WNHNN and CDR2 SYGVQD (reference sequence). DNA for the CDR3: TGCGCCAGCAGTGAGTCCTTTCGCGGGGGGGCCCAGTACTTC. This codes for CASSESFRGGAQYF.

The chain carries TRBV7-3 and TRBJ1-1; a weak D match, TRBD1 (6 bases). The CDR3 loop spans 16 amino acids. With 5 bases removed from V and 1 base from J, the gap between germline ends came to 17 bases. Germline CDR1 SGHTA, CDR2 FQGTGA. For the CDR3, the DNA is TGTGCCAGCAGCCCCCGTGGGGGCCTCGAGAACACTGAAGCTTTCTTT. It encodes CASSPRGGLENTEAFF. The full variable domain, in which reference TRBV7-3 and TRBJ1-1 provide the parts outside the CDR3, is GAGVSQTPSNKVTEKGKYVELRCDPISGHTALYWYRQSLGQGPEFLIYFQGTGAADDSGLPNDRFFAVRPEGSVSTLKIQRTERGDSAVYLCASSPRGGLENTEAFFGQGTRLTVV.

In its sample, this clone was seen once. For the CDR3, the DNA is TGTGCCATCAATTCCCCGGGACAGGGGAATTATGGGCAGTACTTC. Translating gives CAINSPGQGNYGQYF. The V gene is TRBV10-3, the J gene TRBJ2-7; TRBD1 matches at 10 bases. This CDR3 spans 15 amino acids. Looked up from germline, CDR1 is ENHRY and CDR2 is SYGVKD. Germline trimming cut 7 bases from V and 9 bases from J; bases unmatched to any gene: 15.

The rearrangement uses TRBV30 and TRBJ1-1, with 8 bases matching TRBD1. J gave up 5 bases and V 4 bases, and 12 bases lay outside the gene matches. The V gene's germline CDR1 is GTSNPN and CDR2 SVGIG (reference sequence). This CDR3 contains 15 residues. CDR3 sequence reads: CAWTVGFQGATEAFF. CDR3 coding DNA: TGTGCCTGGACAGTTGGATTCCAGGGGGCAACTGAAGCTTTCTTT.

The V and J genes are TRBV28 and TRBJ1-4; D remains ambiguous. In germline, CDR1 is MDHEN, CDR2 SYDVKM. Trimming took 6 bases from V and 7 from J, leaving 9 bases between them. The CDR3 covers 12 residues. The CDR3: CASRGSAEKLFF. The CDR3 DNA sequence: TGTGCCAGCAGAGGGTCCGCTGAAAAACTGTTTTTT.

V and J are TRBV2 and TRBJ2-5; the D gene is possibly TRBD1 (5 bases). CDR3 size: 14 residues. Germline values: CDR1 SNHLY, CDR2 FYNNEI. Trimming pared 2 bases from V and 4 bases from J, leaving 11 bases between. The CDR3 DNA is TGTGCCAGCAGTGAATGGGGCAGCTCAGAGACCCAGTACTTC. Residues: CASSEWGSSETQYF. Together with reference TRBV2 and TRBJ2-5, the CDR3 gives the full variable domain: EPEVTQTPSHQVTQMGQEVILRCVPISNHLYFYWYRQILGQKVEFLVSFYNNEISEKSEIFDDQFSVERPDGSNFTLKIRSTKLEDSAMYFCASSEWGSSETQYFGPGTRLLVL.

The chain is built from TRBV24-1 and TRBJ2-6; D is possibly TRBD1 or TRBD2 (5 bases each). This CDR3 has 17 amino acids. V lost 2 bases, J lost 0 bases, and 10 bases lay in between. CDR1 is KGHDR and CDR2 is SFDVKD in the germline V gene. CDR3 bases: TGTGCCACCAGTGATTGGGGACGGACCTCTGGGGCCAACGTCCTGACTTTC. Amino acids: CATSDWGRTSGANVLTF.

The V gene is TRBV7-9, the J gene TRBJ1-1, with D perhaps TRBD1 (5 bases). V was shortened by 8 bases and J by 0 bases, with 16 bases between the two germline ends. This CDR3 region has 15 residues. The germline gives CDR1 SEHNR, CDR2 FQNEAQ (reference sequence). The CDR3 loop is CASQNRDQLNTEAFF. Here the CDR3 DNA reads TGTGCCAGCCAGAACCGGGACCAACTGAACACTGAAGCTTTCTTT.

This chain uses TRBV27 with TRBJ2-1; 7 bases align to TRBD2. Germline trimming cut 6 bases from V and 6 bases from J; bases unmatched to any gene: 5. The CDR3 spans 13 residues. Germline V gives CDR1 MNHEY, CDR2 SMNVEV (reference sequence). This chain's CDR3 is CASRSTSVNEQFF. For the CDR3, the DNA is TGTGCCAGCAGATCTACTAGCGTCAATGAGCAGTTCTTC.

The rearrangement links TRBV29-1 to TRBJ1-1, with 7 nucleotides matching TRBD1. CDR3 length equals 12 residues. J gave up 10 bases and V 6 bases, and 11 bases lay outside the gene matches. CDR1 is SQVTM, CDR2 ANQGSEA, per germline. The CDR3 protein is CSVELTGIGAFF. CDR3 in DNA: TGCAGCGTAGAATTGACAGGGATTGGAGCTTTCTTT.

J is TRBJ2-7 and V is TRBV21-1; the table's TRBD1 call for D was not verified on the DNA. TRBV21-1 is tagged as a pseudogene. The CDR3 spans 20 residues. The CDR3 loop reads CASSNPEGQGVSPVSDEQYF. The CDR3 DNA sequence: TGTGCCAGCAGCAACCCGGAAGGACAGGGGGTCTCTCCTGTGTCGGACGAGCAGTACTTC.